The entry that follows covers one T cell receptor beta chain sequence. The specificity of this receptor is unknown. Per-nucleotide qualities are absent, and no much larger clonotype sits a single base away. At the junction V is shortened by 5 bases and J by 7 bases, with 11 bases in between. Via the germline V gene, CDR1 is SGHVS and CDR2 FNYEAQ. Measured from the cysteine to the phenylalanine, the CDR3 is 13 residues long. The only DNA kept is the CDR3, 39 bases in frame from the first base. This sample is drawn from a study of shared clonotypes between healthy human individuals (dated by TCRdb to 2020 to 2021). As for the study more broadly: A few men and a couple of women, aged 18 to 49 years, made up the cohort. To increase sequencing depth and limit assay-specific biases, TCR repertoire library preparation and sequencing were carried out by different laboratories using diverse techniques. Per donor, three plates each were used for CD4 naive and CD4 memory, two for CD8 naive, and one for CD8 memory. Per donor, leukapheresis produced somewhere between about 0.9 and 9.5 billion PBMCs. Blood TCR repertoires of roughly five healthy adults were deeply sequenced to estimate repertoire size and the extent of clonotype sharing between individuals. Results and caveats for the whole study, not just this receptor: Pairwise subsampling indicated that sequencing depth was expected to affect the degree of clonotype sharing among donors. Sampling was limited to blood, and TCR repertoires in tissue likely differ from TCR repertoires in blood. Across a handful of donors, approximately 4.9% of naive CD4, 3% to 3.5% of naive CD8, approximately 2.5% of memory CD4, and 0.4% of memory CD8 clonotypes were shared. Rarefaction of sorted-subset datasets indicated incomplete sequencing despite the large sequencing depth. The genetic and exposure-history diversity represented was limited by the small number of donors. Naive subsets generally had larger estimated clonotype richness than memory subsets. Compared with non-shared clonotypes, the clonotypes found in all four sorted-subset donors had higher generation probabilities.

Using the deep immunoSEQ assay, TCR CDR3 regions were amplified from genomic DNA by multiplex PCR. Extracted genomic DNA from each cell subset was distributed evenly across all wells of several immunoSEQ 96-well plates, and each plate was treated as a replicate. For sorted subsets, each replicate PCR was loaded with 200 ng genomic DNA, equivalent to 30,000 or so T cell genomes. Purified libraries were quantified with a Qubit 3.0 fluorometer, sized on a Bioanalyzer 2100, and re-quantified with the KAPA Library Quantification kit. Every immunoSEQ 96-well plate was sequenced on a separate single-read 150-cycle Illumina NextSeq 550 flow cell. Per the original workflow: Because the immunoSEQ output included only junctional sequences and no quality scores, the filtering could not be the same as the filtering used for full-length reads. Sequences were annotated with PyIR, a Python wrapper for IgBLAST v1.9, and V/J genes and CDR3 were assigned using IMGT germline references. Reads were removed for weak V/J assignments (E-value above 1e-6), missing CDR3, stop codons, out-of-frame junctions, or ambiguous translated residues. A V3J clonotype was defined by an identical inferred V gene, J gene, and CDR3 amino acid sequence. Percentage overlap between repertoires was calculated by dividing the number of shared unique clonotypes by the size of the smaller repertoire. Three approaches were used to assess repertoire richness: RTK rarefaction, the Chao1 estimator, and Recon v2.1 estimates of unobserved clonotypes. For all TCRbeta clonotypes obtained by the gDNA method from a few donors, generation probabilities were computed with OLGA. TCRdb took this table from immuneACCESS and kept in-frame rearrangements with V and J called. Such tables lack part of the clones; where checked against another copy, unresolved V genes explain under half of the gap, and the rest is unexplained. D and trimming were read from the DNA, whereas the V and J calls and clone size are those reported in that table. The sample table contains over 700,000 clones; only one count was recorded for 72% of them. The ten largest clonotypes hold 1.8% of the sample.

The donors were healthy, HIV-negative adults with no recently reported acute infections or vaccinations. Only Caucasian adults living in Nashville, Tennessee, USA were represented among the donors. CD4+ T cells were enriched by magnetic negative selection; naive cells were then positively selected on CD45RA, and the negative fraction formed the memory subset. After blood collection by leukapheresis, PBMCs were isolated using Ficoll-Histopaque density gradient centrifugation and then cryopreserved in the vapor phase of liquid nitrogen. Purity and quantity of every magnetically sorted T cell population were checked by analytical flow cytometry. Genomic DNA was isolated from each sorted fraction and quantified by UV absorbance on a Nanodrop 2000c.

This clonotype was obtained from a woman aged 30 to 39 in good health. The specimen was memory CD4+ T cells sorted from blood. The intended sense of this specimen's cell subset or site label: CD45RA-negative fraction. The chain couples TRBV7-6 to TRBJ1-4; the D gene is perhaps TRBD1, on 5 matching bases. The DNA sequence reads TGTGCCAGCAGCCCGGGACTTATTGAAAAACTGTTTTTT. Translated, it reads CASSPGLIEKLFF. The full variable domain, completed from the reference TRBV7-6 and TRBJ1-4 proteins outside the CDR3, reads GAGVSQSPRYKVTKRGQDVALRCDPISGHVSLYWYRQALGQGPEFLTYFNYEAQQDKSGLPNDRFSAERPEGSISTLTIQRTEQRDSAMYRCASSPGLIEKLFFGSGTQLSVL.